These 17 T cell receptor beta chains were sequenced from one sample in a study of vaccination and CD4 T cells after COVID-19. Their recognized antigens are unknown. Treatment specified: roughly 11-day PBMC culture with coronavirus spike peptide pools or control peptides (ViraFEST assay). The unexposed donor's CD4+ T cells were collected before the COVID-19 pandemic (2011-2018). Sequencing of the DNA from cultured CD4+ T cells was carried out with the Oncomine TCR Beta short-read assay. TCRdb reprocessed the PCR reads via MiXCR and lists one record per CDR3 protein. This table holds 4,000 to 5,000 distinct CDR3 sequences, about 35% found once. Sequencing was done on a sample of CD4+ T cells from blood, cultured in vitro. All receptors derive from a human donor in good health.

This clonotype was recorded a few times. The chain is built from TRBV5-1 and TRBJ1-1; TRBD1 might be the D (6 bases). Trimming pared 5 bases from V and 3 bases from J, leaving 14 bases between. The CDR3 extends over 14 amino acids. CDR1 is SGHRS and CDR2 is YFSETQ in the germline V gene. CDR3 coding DNA: TGCGCCAGCAGAACTGAACAGGGCGACACTGAAGCTTTCTTT. Encoded protein: CASRTEQGDTEAFF.

The chain carries TRBV6-1 and TRBJ1-5; D not certain. Germline V gene data show CDR1 as MNHNS and CDR2 as SASEGT. The ends were cut back, 6 bases at V and 5 bases at J, with 14 bases in the middle. This CDR3 region has 14 residues. The CDR3 DNA follows: TGTGCCAGCAGCCCAGGAACGGGGTATCAGCCCCAGCATTTT. Translating gives CASSPGTGYQPQHF.

Sample share makes this clonotype medium-sized (0.01 to 0.1%). V usage is TRBV20-1 and J usage is TRBJ2-1; D is ambiguous. Germline V gene sequence: CDR1 DFQATT, CDR2 SNEGSKA (reference sequence). The V end lost 3 bases, the J end lost 13 bases, and 10 bases lay between the germline ends. The CDR3 runs 10 residues. This CDR3 is CSARGFQQFF. As DNA, the CDR3 is TGCAGTGCTAGGGGGTTTCAACAGTTCTTC.

There are a few counts of this clonotype. The chain is built from TRBV5-4 and TRBJ2-5; 7 nucleotides line up with TRBD1. With 4 bases clipped from V and 4 bases from J, the junction kept 7 bases outside the gene matches. Germline-derived CDR1 and CDR2 are SGHNT and YYREEE (reference sequence). The CDR3 sequence is 14 residues long. This CDR3 is CASSTKTGPETQYF. The CDR3 DNA sequence: TGTGCCAGCAGCACCAAGACAGGGCCAGAGACCCAGTACTTC.

The chain combines TRBV20-1 with TRBJ2-7; D remains ambiguous. Trimming removed 6 bases from V and 5 bases from J, with 20 bases in between. This CDR3 spans 14 amino acids. The germline CDR1 and CDR2 sequences are DFQATT and SNEGSKA (reference sequence). CDR3 in amino acids: CSAVTQEKVNEQYF. The CDR3 DNA follows: TGCAGTGCGGTTACTCAGGAAAAAGTTAACGAGCAGTACTTC.

A few counts support this clonotype. This chain joins TRBV5-1 and TRBJ1-6, with D tentatively TRBD1 (6 bases). Germline V lookup: CDR1 SGHRS, CDR2 YFSETQ. V gave up 4 bases and J gave up 10 bases, with 15 bases separating them. This CDR3 is 14 amino acids long. For the CDR3, the DNA is TGCGCCAGCAGCCTAGGACAGAGTGGATCACCCCTCCACTTT. This translates into CASSLGQSGSPLHF.

The rearrangement links TRBV20-1 to TRBJ1-2; 7 bases map to TRBD1. V shed 5 bases and J 2 bases; nucleotides not matched to a gene: 2. Germline loops: CDR1 DFQATT, CDR2 SNEGSKA (reference sequence). The CDR3 consists of 12 residues. Here the CDR3 DNA reads TGCAGTGCTTTGGACAGGAACTATGGCTACACCTTC. This codes for CSALDRNYGYTF.

This clonotype showed up just a few times. The DNA of the CDR3 is TGCAGCGTTGAAGGGAAGAGTTTAGTTGAAGCTTTCTTT. Translated: CSVEGKSLVEAFF. The genes are TRBV29-1 and TRBJ1-1; D gene unclear. Trimming removed 1 base from V and 7 bases from J, with 13 bases in between. This CDR3 contains 13 residues. CDR1 is SQVTM, CDR2 ANQGSEA, per germline.

V usage is TRBV15 and J usage is TRBJ2-1; D remains unclear. Germline values: CDR1 LNHNV, CDR2 YYDKDF (reference sequence). This CDR3 is 13 amino acids long. Trimming removed 0 bases at V and 8 bases at J, with 8 bases between. This CDR3 reads CATSRDHPYEQFF. Here the CDR3 DNA reads TGTGCCACCAGCAGAGACCATCCATATGAGCAGTTCTTC.

The chain recombines TRBV30 with TRBJ1-3, with D hard to call. The CDR3 sequence is 12 residues long. Germline loops: CDR1 GTSNPN, CDR2 SVGIG (reference sequence). V was cut by 5 bases and J by 0 bases, with 5 bases left in between. CDR3 nucleotide sequence: TGTGCCTGGGACCTCTCTGGAAACACCATATATTTT. Translation: CAWDLSGNTIYF.

The gene calls are TRBV6-5 and TRBJ1-5, with D tentatively TRBD1 (5 bases). Per germline, CDR1 MNHEY and CDR2 SVGAGI. The ends were cut back, 4 bases at V and 5 bases at J, with 12 bases in the middle. There are 14 residues in the CDR3. CDR3 in DNA: TGTGCCAGCAGTTCCCGGGGCGACGATCAGCCCCAGCATTTT. Residues: CASSSRGDDQPQHF.

This chain uses TRBV25-1 with TRBJ1-1, with 7 positions matching TRBD1. With V trimmed by 2 bases and J by 5 bases, 11 bases remained unmatched. CDR1 and CDR2 from the germline V gene are MGHDK and SYGVNS. This CDR3 contains 16 residues. The CDR3 sequence is CASSEDWSPGQTEAFF. The CDR3 bases are TGTGCCAGCAGTGAAGATTGGTCCCCGGGACAGACTGAAGCTTTCTTT.

CDR3 DNA: TGTGCCAGCATCACACTGACAGGGGTTGAAACTGAAGCTTTCTTT. It specifies CASITLTGVETEAFF. The genes are TRBV6-1 and TRBJ1-1; TRBD1 agrees at 8 bases. The J segment lost 5 bases and the V segment lost 7 bases, leaving 12 bases of the junction unmatched. The CDR3 loop spans 15 amino acids. The V gene's germline CDR1 is MNHNS and CDR2 SASEGT.

This clonotype counts as large. The chain combines TRBV7-2 with TRBJ1-1; D gene ambiguous. Germline CDR1 is SGHTA and CDR2 is FQGNSA. Trimming shortened V by 5 bases and J by 6 bases, and 13 bases separated the two germline ends. The CDR3 extends over 13 amino acids. CDR3 protein: CASSRTWGSEAFF. The CDR3 DNA reads as TGTGCCAGCAGCCGCACCTGGGGATCTGAAGCTTTCTTT.

This clonotype was found a few times. The genes are TRBV6-1 and TRBJ2-3; D might be TRBD1 (5 bases). Germline V CDR1 and CDR2: MNHNS, SASEGT. There are 15 residues in the CDR3. V shed 4 bases and J shed 8 bases, with 19 bases lying between them. The CDR3 reads CASSVTGAELGTQYF. The CDR3 DNA reads TGTGCCAGCAGTGTTACTGGGGCCGAGCTAGGTACGCAGTATTTT.

The chain links TRBV20-1 to TRBJ1-2, with D maybe TRBD1 (6 bases). The CDR3 length is 14 residues. Looked up from germline, CDR1 is DFQATT and CDR2 is SNEGSKA (reference sequence). Trimming left V 5 bases short and J 7 bases short, with 20 bases between. The DNA for the CDR3 is TGCAGTGCTGCATTGACAGGTGAAGGAACTGGCTACACCTTC. This sequence encodes CSAALTGEGTGYTF.

This clonotype was recorded a few times. The chain employs TRBV21-1 and TRBJ2-7; the table assigns TRBD1, which was not confirmed against the DNA. TRBV21-1 is noted as a pseudogene. The CDR3 is 15 amino acids. The CDR3 DNA is TGTGCCAGCAGCAAAGGTCGGACAGGGGGCTGCGAGCAGTACTTC. The encoded protein is CASSKGRTGGCEQYF.